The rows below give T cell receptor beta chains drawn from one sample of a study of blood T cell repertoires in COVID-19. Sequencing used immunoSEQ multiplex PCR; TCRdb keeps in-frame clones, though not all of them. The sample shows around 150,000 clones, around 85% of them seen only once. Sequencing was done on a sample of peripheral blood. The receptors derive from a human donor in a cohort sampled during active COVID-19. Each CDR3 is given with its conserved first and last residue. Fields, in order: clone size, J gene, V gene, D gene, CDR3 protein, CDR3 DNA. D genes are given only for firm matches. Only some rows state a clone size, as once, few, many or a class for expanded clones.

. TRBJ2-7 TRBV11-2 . CASSLELFSYEQYF TGTGCCAGCAGCTTAGAACTTTTCTCCTACGAGCAGTACTTC
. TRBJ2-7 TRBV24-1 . CATSPGRGTGEQYF TGTGCCACCAGTCCGGGGAGGGGGACGGGGGAGCAGTACTTC
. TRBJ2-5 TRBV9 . CASRGTEETQYF TGTGCCAGCCGGGGGACGGAAGAGACCCAGTACTTC
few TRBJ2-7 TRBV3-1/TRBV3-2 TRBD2 CASSQGTSGSYEQYF TGTGCCAGCAGCCAAGGGACTAGCGGCTCCTACGAGCAGTACTTC
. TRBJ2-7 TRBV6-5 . CASSYDRFPDEQYF TGTGCCAGCAGTTACGACAGGTTCCCTGACGAGCAGTACTTC
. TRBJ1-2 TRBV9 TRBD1 CASSAAGTGAYGYTF TGTGCCAGCAGCGCCGCCGGGACAGGAGCCTATGGCTACACCTTC
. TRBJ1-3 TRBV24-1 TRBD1 CATSDGSGTGSGNTIYF TGTGCCACCAGTGATGGGTCCGGGACAGGCTCTGGAAACACCATATATTTT
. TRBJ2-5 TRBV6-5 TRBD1 CASRVGQAQETQYF TGTGCCAGCAGAGTGGGACAGGCCCAAGAGACCCAGTACTTC
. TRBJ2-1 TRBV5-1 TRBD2 CASRERGGTNIDEQFF TGCGCCAGCAGAGAGCGGGGGGGCACAAACATCGATGAGCAGTTCTTC
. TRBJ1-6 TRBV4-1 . CASSHGSYNSPLHF TGCGCCAGCAGCCACGGCTCCTATAATTCACCCCTCCACTTT
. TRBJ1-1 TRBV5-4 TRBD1 CASSPRQGWGNTEAFF TGTGCCAGCAGCCCAAGACAGGGTTGGGGGAACACTGAAGCTTTCTTT
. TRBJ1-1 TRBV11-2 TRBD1 CASSWDRVNTEAFF TGTGCCAGCAGCTGGGACAGAGTGAACACTGAAGCTTTCTTT
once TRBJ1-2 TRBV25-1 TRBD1 CASSKQGGYGYTF TGTGCCAGCAGTAAACAGGGGGGCTATGGCTACACCTTC
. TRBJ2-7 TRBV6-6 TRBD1 CASSYGQGSSYEQYF TGTGCCAGCAGTTACGGACAGGGGTCCTCCTACGAGCAGTACTTC
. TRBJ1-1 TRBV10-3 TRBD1 CAISTGTGTNTEAFF TGTGCCATCAGCACGGGGACAGGGACGAACACTGAAGCTTTCTTT
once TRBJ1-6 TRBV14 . CASSQDGGFTYNSPLHF TGTGCCAGCAGCCAAGATGGGGGCTTCACGTATAATTCACCCCTCCACTTT
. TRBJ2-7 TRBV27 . CASSSGTSLEQYF TGTGCCAGCAGTTCGGGGACTTCCCTGGAGCAGTACTTC
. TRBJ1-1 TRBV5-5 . CASSQGRGGTEAFF TGTGCCAGCAGCCAGGGACGGGGAGGCACTGAAGCTTTCTTT
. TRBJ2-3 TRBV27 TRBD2 CASSFYGTSGGAGTDTQYF TGTGCCAGCAGTTTTTATGGGACTAGCGGGGGGGCAGGGACAGATACGCAGTATTTT
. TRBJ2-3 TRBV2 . CASSMGADTQYF TGTGCCAGCAGCATGGGCGCAGATACGCAGTATTTT
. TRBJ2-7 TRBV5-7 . CASSLGKSQAAFYEQYF TGTGCCAGCAGCTTGGGGAAATCGCAGGCCGCCTTCTACGAGCAGTACTTC
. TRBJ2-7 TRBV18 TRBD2 CASSPTSGPYEQYF TGTGCCAGCTCACCGACTAGCGGACCCTACGAGCAGTACTTC
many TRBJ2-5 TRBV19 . CASSNPRGQGQETQYF TGTGCCAGTAGTAACCCCCGTGGCCAGGGGCAAGAGACCCAGTACTTC
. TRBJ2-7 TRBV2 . CASKVQGVPYEQYF TGTGCCAGCAAGGTACAGGGTGTACCCTACGAGCAGTACTTC
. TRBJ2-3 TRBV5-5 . CASSPGIPSTDTQYF TGTGCCAGCAGCCCCGGGATCCCTAGTACAGATACGCAGTATTTT
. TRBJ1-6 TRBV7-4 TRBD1 CASTAFGTGLNSPLHF TGTGCCAGCACCGCCTTTGGGACAGGGCTGAATTCACCCCTCCACTTT
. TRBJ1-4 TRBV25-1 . CASSEFSGGQTGKLFF TGTGCCAGCAGTGAATTCTCGGGGGGGCAGACCGGAAAACTGTTTTTT
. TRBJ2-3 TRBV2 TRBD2 CASSESGLAGIESDTQYF TGTGCCAGCAGTGAATCGGGACTAGCGGGGATTGAGTCAGATACGCAGTATTTT
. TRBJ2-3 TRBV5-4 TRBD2 CASSAGLSTDTQYF TGTGCCAGCAGCGCGGGACTAAGCACAGATACGCAGTATTTT
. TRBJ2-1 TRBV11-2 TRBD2 CASSFGSGSSYNEQFF TGTGCCAGCAGCTTCGGTAGCGGGAGCTCCTACAATGAGCAGTTCTTC
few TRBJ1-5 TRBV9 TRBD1 CASSWTGGSNQPQHF TGTGCCAGCAGCTGGACAGGGGGTAGCAATCAGCCCCAGCATTTT
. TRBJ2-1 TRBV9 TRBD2 CASSVTSSGGANEQFF TGTGCCAGCAGCGTTACAAGTAGCGGGGGGGCCAATGAGCAGTTCTTC
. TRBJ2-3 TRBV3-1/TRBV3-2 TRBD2 CASSQGAGERTQYF TGTGCCAGCAGCCAAGGGGCGGGGGAACGTACGCAGTATTTT
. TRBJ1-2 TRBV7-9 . CASSLPGLNYGYTF TGTGCCAGCAGCTTGCCGGGACTGAACTATGGCTACACCTTC
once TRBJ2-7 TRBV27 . CASSSSGMGSYEQYF TGTGCCAGCAGTTCCTCAGGGATGGGGTCCTACGAGCAGTACTTC
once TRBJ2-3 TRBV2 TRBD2 CASRGVRASGIFFTDTQYF TGTGCCAGCAGGGGGGTTAGGGCTAGCGGGATCTTCTTCACAGATACGCAGTATTTT
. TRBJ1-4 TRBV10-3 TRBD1 CAAQGATNEKLFF TGTGCCGCTCAGGGGGCTACTAATGAAAAACTGTTTTTT
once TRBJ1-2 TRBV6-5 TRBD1 CASDMGTGEGYTF TGTGCCAGCGATATGGGGACAGGGGAAGGCTACACCTTC
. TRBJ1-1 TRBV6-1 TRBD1 CASSEPGQGGGTEAFF TGTGCCAGCAGTGAACCGGGACAGGGAGGGGGCACTGAAGCTTTCTTT
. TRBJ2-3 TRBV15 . CATSRSLTDTQYF TGTGCCACCAGCAGATCACTGACAGATACGCAGTATTTT
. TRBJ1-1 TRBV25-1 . CASRPTLAGSRAFF TGTGCCAGCAGACCCACTCTGGCCGGATCGAGGGCTTTCTTT